Described below is a single T cell receptor (beta chain) sequence and its context. Its antigen is undetermined. PCR employed 60 Vbeta and 13 Jbeta primers. The method was immunoSEQ multiplex PCR; TCRdb's version includes in-frame clones alone and lacks a portion of them. The sample consists of about 180,000 clones, over 75% of them appearing once. These data come from a study of cytomegalovirus exposure and HLA in healthy donors. Whole-study results and caveats: Earlier findings revealed that most TCR beta V segments proved productive either about 90% or about 30% of the time. As immune exposure information, only CMV serostatus was available.

The CDR3 is 17 amino acids. CDR1 SGHRS and CDR2 YFSETQ come from the germline V gene. Trimming cost V 4 bases and J 0 bases; bases outside gene matches: 5. The sample consisted of PBMCs. The clonotype comes from a woman between 50 and 59 years old in good health and CMV-seronegative. V and J are TRBV5-1 and TRBJ2-1, with 12 positions matching TRBD2. The CDR3 sequence is CASSPKLAGGSYNEQFF. As DNA, the CDR3 is TGCGCCAGCAGCCCCAAACTAGCGGGGGGCTCCTACAATGAGCAGTTCTTC.